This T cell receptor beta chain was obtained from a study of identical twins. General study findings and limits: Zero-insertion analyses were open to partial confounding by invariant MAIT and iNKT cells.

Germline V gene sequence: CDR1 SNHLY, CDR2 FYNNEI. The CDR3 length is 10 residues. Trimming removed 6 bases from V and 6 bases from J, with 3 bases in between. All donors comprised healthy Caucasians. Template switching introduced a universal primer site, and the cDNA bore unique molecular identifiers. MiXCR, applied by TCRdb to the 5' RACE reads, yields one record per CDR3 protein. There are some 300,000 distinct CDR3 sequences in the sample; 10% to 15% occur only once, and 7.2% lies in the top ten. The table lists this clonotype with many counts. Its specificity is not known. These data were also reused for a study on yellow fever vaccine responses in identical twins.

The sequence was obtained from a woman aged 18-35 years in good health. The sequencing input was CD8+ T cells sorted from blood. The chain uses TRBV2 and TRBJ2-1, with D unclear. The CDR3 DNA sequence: TGTGCCAGCAGAGTCAATGAGCAGTTCTTC. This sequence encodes CASRVNEQFF.